This passage covers 25 T cell receptor beta chains from one sample sequenced in a study of blood T cell repertoires in COVID-19. Method: immunoSEQ multiplex PCR; TCRdb's copy keeps in-frame clones and lacks some. Of around 300,000 clones in the sample, about 90% are singletons; the top ten hold roughly 2.3%. What was sequenced was peripheral blood. The receptors here all came from a young man with active or convalescent COVID-19.

The rearrangement links TRBV11-3 to TRBJ2-7; D possibly corresponds to TRBD1 (5 bases). CDR1 and CDR2 (germline): SGHNT, YENEEA. The CDR3 runs to 12 residues. V lost 5 bases, J lost 6 bases, and 11 bases lay in between. This CDR3 is CASSESGFEQYF. CDR3 nucleotides: TGTGCCAGCAGCGAGTCAGGGTTCGAGCAGTACTTC.

The V call is TRBV7-8, the J call TRBJ1-1, with 7 nucleotides matching TRBD1. In germline, CDR1 is SGHVS, CDR2 FQNEAQ. This CDR3 has 14 residues. V lost 3 bases to trimming and J lost 4 bases; unmatched junction nucleotides: 5. The CDR3 coding sequence is TGTGCCAGCAGCTTTTATCAGGGGGGCACTGAAGCTTTCTTT. Translation gives CASSFYQGGTEAFF.

This clone has a single count. The gene calls are TRBV4-1 and TRBJ1-1; weak D call: TRBD1 (5 bases). The CDR3 has 17 residues. The germline gives CDR1 MGHRA, CDR2 YSYEKL. The V end lost 1 base, the J end lost 3 bases, and 18 bases lay between the germline ends. In DNA form, the CDR3 reads TGCGCCAGCAGCCAAGCCCGTGGGCAGGGAAGGGACACTGAAGCTTTCTTT. Residues: CASSQARGQGRDTEAFF.

This clone was seen just once. The V gene is TRBV7-8, the J gene TRBJ2-2; tentative D call: TRBD2 (6 bases). V lost 3 bases, J lost 6 bases, and 11 bases lay in between. This CDR3 contains 14 residues. Germline V gene data show CDR1 as SGHVS and CDR2 as FQNEAQ. The CDR3: CASSLTGVAGELFF. The CDR3 bases are TGTGCCAGCAGCTTGACGGGAGTGGCCGGGGAGCTGTTTTTT.

The chain combines TRBV18 with TRBJ1-5, with unresolved D. Germline values: CDR1 KGHSH, CDR2 LQKENI. V lost 2 bases and J lost 3, with 11 bases in between. The CDR3 totals 15 residues. CDR3 amino acids: CASSPAAATNQPQHF. In DNA form, the CDR3 reads TGTGCCAGCTCACCAGCAGCAGCGACCAATCAGCCCCAGCATTTT. The whole variable domain, filled in from reference TRBV18 and TRBJ1-5, reads NAGVMQNPRHLVRRRGQEARLRCSPMKGHSHVYWYRQLPEEGLKFMVYLQKENIIDESGMPKERFSAEFPKEGPSILRIQQVVRGDSAAYFCASSPAAATNQPQHFGDGTRLSIL.

The chain employs TRBV28 and TRBJ2-7; D ambiguous. Trimming cost V 3 bases and J 2 bases, with 8 bases left between them. The V gene's germline CDR1 is MDHEN and CDR2 SYDVKM. The CDR3 consists of 13 residues. The CDR3 protein is CASSLPSAYEQYF. CDR3 nucleotides: TGTGCCAGCAGTTTGCCGTCAGCCTACGAGCAGTACTTC. Complete variable domain (other parts from reference TRBV28 and TRBJ2-7): DVKVTQSSRYLVKRTGEKVFLECVQDMDHENMFWYRQDPGLGLRLIYFSYDVKMKEKGDIPEGYSVSREKKERFSLILESASTNQTSMYLCASSLPSAYEQYFGPGTRLTVT.

The genes are TRBV27 and TRBJ2-7, with a tentative D call TRBD2 (7 bases). Germline V gene lookup returns CDR1 MNHEY and CDR2 SMNVEV (reference sequence). Trimming removed 9 bases from V and 2 bases from J, with 20 bases in between. The CDR3 totals 15 residues. The CDR3: CASKSLGRGPYEQYF. The CDR3 DNA sequence: TGTGCCAGTAAATCCCTTGGGCGGGGGCCCTACGAGCAGTACTTC.

V and J are TRBV7-8 and TRBJ1-2; perhaps TRBD1 as D (6 bases). This CDR3 region has 13 residues. The germline V gene has CDR1 SGHVS and CDR2 FQNEAQ. Trimming removed 5 bases from V and 2 bases from J, with 9 bases in between. CDR3 loop: CASSDRRNYGYTF. DNA for the CDR3: TGTGCCAGCAGCGACAGGCGAAACTATGGCTACACCTTC.

The gene calls are TRBV11-1 and TRBJ2-5, with D possibly being TRBD2 (6 bases). The ends were cut back, 4 bases at V and 2 bases at J, with 14 bases in the middle. Germline CDR1 and CDR2: SGHAT and FQDESV (reference sequence). This CDR3 is built from 15 residues. This chain's CDR3 is CASSSWRETQETQYF. As DNA, the CDR3 is TGTGCCAGCAGCTCGTGGAGGGAGACTCAAGAGACCCAGTACTTC.

This sequence joins TRBV18 and TRBJ1-3; TRBD1 is a possible D gene (5 bases). V was pared by 0 bases and J by 9 bases, with 15 bases between. The germline V gene has CDR1 KGHSH and CDR2 LQKENI. This CDR3 is 15 amino acids long. The CDR3 DNA is TGTGCCAGCTCACCACCGCGGGGCCTTTACGGCACCATATATTTT. Translated: CASSPPRGLYGTIYF.

The chain links TRBV5-1 to TRBJ1-1; D remains ambiguous. The germline gives CDR1 SGHRS, CDR2 YFSETQ. V dropped 4 bases and J dropped 1 base, with 8 bases sitting between them. CDR3 length: 13 amino acids. CDR3 region: CASSTDSNTEAFF. The CDR3, as DNA: TGCGCCAGCAGCACGGACTCGAACACTGAAGCTTTCTTT.

The V call is TRBV20-1, the J call TRBJ1-1, with no clear D. The CDR3 length is 11 residues. The germline CDR1 and CDR2 sequences are DFQATT and SNEGSKA (reference sequence). V gave up 4 bases and J gave up 0 bases, with 3 bases separating them. The CDR3 DNA is TGCAGTGCTACCATGAACACTGAAGCTTTCTTT. Its translation: CSATMNTEAFF.

The chain is built from TRBV2 and TRBJ1-2; 7 bases agree with TRBD1. J gave up 4 bases and V 7 bases, and 12 bases lay outside the gene matches. Per the germline V gene, CDR1 is SNHLY and CDR2 is FYNNEI. The CDR3 is 15 residues long. The CDR3: CASTPEGGSRYGYTF. The CDR3 DNA is TGTGCCAGCACTCCTGAAGGGGGCTCCCGCTATGGCTACACCTTC.

The chain recombines TRBV4-1 with TRBJ2-5; 9 bases are a match to TRBD2. The V gene's germline CDR1 is MGHRA and CDR2 YSYEKL. This CDR3 spans 14 amino acids. V was clipped by 1 base and J by 5 bases; unmatched bases: 2. CDR3 amino acids: CASSQVAGGETQYF. The CDR3 region has the DNA TGCGCCAGCAGCCAAGTGGCGGGGGGGGAGACCCAGTACTTC.

J is TRBJ2-5 and V is TRBV18, with 7 positions matching TRBD1. Germline V CDR1 and CDR2: KGHSH, LQKENI. The CDR3 has 14 residues. V gave up 6 bases and J gave up 1 base; unmatched junction bases: 5. The chain's CDR3 is CASSQTGLQETQYF. For the CDR3, the DNA is TGTGCCAGCTCGCAGACAGGGCTCCAAGAGACCCAGTACTTC.

The V gene is TRBV15, the J gene TRBJ1-5; no reliable D call. Per germline, CDR1 LNHNV and CDR2 YYDKDF (reference sequence). Trimming pared 6 bases from V and 8 bases from J, leaving 14 bases between. CDR3 size: 13 residues. CDR3 in DNA: TGTGCCACCAGAGGACGAGGGCAGGAGCCCCAGCATTTT. Translated, it gives CATRGRGQEPQHF.

Comment on this clone: This sample includes further DNA sequences coding for the same CDR3. The V call is TRBV18, the J call TRBJ1-5, with 9 bases fitting TRBD1. Germline V gene sequence: CDR1 KGHSH, CDR2 LQKENI. V gave up 3 bases and J gave up 4 bases; unmatched junction bases: 1. The CDR3 totals 14 residues. CDR3 nucleotides: TGTGCCAGCTCACCGGGGACAGGGAATCAGCCCCAGCATTTT. Its protein is CASSPGTGNQPQHF.

This chain links TRBV7-9 with TRBJ1-2; the D gene is possibly TRBD1 (6 bases). In germline, CDR1 is SEHNR, CDR2 FQNEAQ (reference sequence). The CDR3 is made up of 16 amino acids. Trimming removed 5 bases at V and 2 bases at J, with 18 bases between. The CDR3 DNA is TGTGCCAGCAGCAGAACGACAGGTGTCGTCAACTATGGCTACACCTTC. Encoded protein: CASSRTTGVVNYGYTF.

In this sample, this clone turned up once. The gene calls are TRBV11-2 and TRBJ2-7; TRBD1 matches at 8 bases. Germline V gene data show CDR1 as SGHAT and CDR2 as FQNNGV. The CDR3 length is 14 residues. J was trimmed by 2 bases and V by 4 bases; bases with no gene match: 4. The CDR3 DNA is TGTGCCAGCAGCTATGGACAGGGCACCTACGAGCAGTACTTC. It encodes CASSYGQGTYEQYF. The whole variable domain, remainder taken from reference TRBV11-2 and TRBJ2-7, is EAGVAQSPRYKIIEKRQSVAFWCNPISGHATLYWYQQILGQGPKLLIQFQNNGVVDDSQLPKDRFSAERLKGVDSTLKIQPAKLEDSAVYLCASSYGQGTYEQYFGPGTRLTVT.

The chain carries TRBV15 and TRBJ1-4; tentatively, D is TRBD1 (5 bases). The CDR3 covers 16 residues. V gave up 1 base and J gave up 8 bases, with 17 bases separating them. The germline gives CDR1 LNHNV, CDR2 YYDKDF (reference sequence). The DNA of the CDR3 is TGTGCCACCAGCAGAGGCAGTGGTCAGGGTGACGAAAAACTGTTTTTT. It specifies CATSRGSGQGDEKLFF.

The rearrangement joins TRBV4-1 to TRBJ2-1; maybe TRBD2 (6 bases). Germline lookup yields CDR1 MGHRA and CDR2 YSYEKL. The CDR3 extends over 16 amino acids. Trimming removed 3 bases from V and 5 bases from J, with 17 bases in between. The CDR3 here is CASSHGTSRNNNEQFF. CDR3 sequence (DNA): TGCGCCAGCAGCCACGGGACTTCCCGTAATAACAATGAGCAGTTCTTC.

This chain joins TRBV5-5 and TRBJ1-1; D unclear. Germline V gene lookup returns CDR1 SGHKS and CDR2 YYEKEE (reference sequence). Trimming cost V 1 base and J 0 bases, with 7 bases left between them. The length of the CDR3 is 14 residues. CDR3 residues: CASSLRRLNTEAFF. CDR3 nucleotides: TGTGCCAGCAGCTTGAGGAGATTGAACACTGAAGCTTTCTTT.

Of note for this clone: At one of its ends the junction is not consistent with the germline gene, which may arise from a read error. This chain uses TRBV7-2 with TRBJ2-1; 7 bases are shared with TRBD2. The germline V gene encodes CDR1 SGHTA and CDR2 FQGNSA. The CDR3 covers 17 residues. CDR3 sequence: CASGFRVTSDNYNEQFF. The CDR3 DNA reads TGTGCCAGCGGCTTCAGGGTTACTAGCGACAACTACAATGAGCAGTTCTTC. The complete variable domain, with remaining parts taken from reference TRBV7-2 and TRBJ2-1, reads GAGVSQSPSNKVTEKGKDVELRCDPISGHTALYWYRQSLGQGLEFLIYFQGNSAPDKSGLPSDRFSAERTGGSVSTLTIQRTQQEDSAVYLCASGFRVTSDNYNEQFFGPGTRLTVL.

The V gene is TRBV3-1 (or the pseudogene TRBV3-2), the J gene TRBJ1-4; no clear D. The germline V gene encodes CDR1 LGHDT and CDR2 YNNKEL (reference sequence). The V end lost 1 base, the J end lost 5 bases, and 5 bases lay between the germline ends. The CDR3 is made up of 13 amino acids. CDR3 DNA sequence: TGTGCCAGCAGCCAAGCGGGGAATGAAAAACTGTTTTTT. Its translation: CASSQAGNEKLFF.

The chain combines TRBV1 with TRBJ1-2; TRBD1, the D gene given by the table, was not confirmed from the DNA. TRBV1 is recorded as a pseudogene. CDR3 length: 15 amino acids. CDR3 loop: CTSSQTGYTSYGYTF. CDR3 coding DNA: TGCACCAGCAGCCAAACAGGGTACACCTCCTATGGCTACACCTTC.